This entry describes one TCR beta chain. This record comes from a study of OX40 agonist ivuxolimab in advanced cancers. Profiled with immunoSEQ multiplex PCR; TCRdb holds only in-frame clones, not every one. This table has approximately 80,000 clones, about 88% appearing once. Trimming shortened V by 4 bases and J by 6 bases, and 10 bases separated the two germline ends. This CDR3 comprises 12 residues. Germline CDR1 and CDR2: MDHEN and SYDVKM. This TCR was sampled from an adult with an advanced solid tumor such as melanoma, head and neck, liver or kidney cancer. The chain joins TRBV28 to TRBJ2-7; maybe TRBD2 (6 bases). Sequenced here: CD4+ or CD8+ T cells sorted from blood, sampled in a trial of the OX40 agonist ivuxolimab. The CDR3 bases are TGTGCCAGCAGTTCGGGAGTTAGCGAGCAGTACGTC. Its translation: CASSSGVSEQYV.